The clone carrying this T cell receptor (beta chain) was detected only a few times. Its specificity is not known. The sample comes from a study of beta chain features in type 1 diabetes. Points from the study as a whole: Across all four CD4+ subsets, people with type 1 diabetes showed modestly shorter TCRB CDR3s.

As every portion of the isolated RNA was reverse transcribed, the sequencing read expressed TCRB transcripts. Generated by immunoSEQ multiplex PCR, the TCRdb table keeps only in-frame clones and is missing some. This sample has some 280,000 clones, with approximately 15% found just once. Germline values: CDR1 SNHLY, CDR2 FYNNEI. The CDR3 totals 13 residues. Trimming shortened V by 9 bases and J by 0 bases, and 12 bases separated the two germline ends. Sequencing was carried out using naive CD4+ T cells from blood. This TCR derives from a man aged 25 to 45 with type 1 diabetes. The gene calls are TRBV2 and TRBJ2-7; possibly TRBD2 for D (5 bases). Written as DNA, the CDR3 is TGTGCCAGACGGACTGGGAGCTCCTACGAGCAGTACTTC. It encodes CARRTGSSYEQYF.